One and the same sample provided the 28 T cell receptor beta chains below, sequenced in a study of cytomegalovirus exposure and HLA in healthy donors. PCR amplification relied on 60 Vbeta primers (plus 13 Jbeta primers). TCRdb's copy holds only in-frame clones and misses some; the assay was immunoSEQ multiplex PCR. The sample has around 190,000 clones, approximately 80% seen once; the top ten hold around 3.6%. The sequencing sample was made of PBMCs. The receptors come from a man aged 35 to 55 in good health and CMV-seropositive.

This rearrangement joins TRBV5-1 to TRBJ2-1, with D tentatively TRBD1 (6 bases). V dropped 0 bases and J dropped 8 bases, with 6 bases sitting between them. Germline V gives CDR1 SGHRS, CDR2 YFSETQ. The CDR3 has 12 residues. The CDR3 region is CASSLDRDEQFF. DNA of the CDR3: TGCGCCAGCAGCTTGGACAGGGATGAGCAGTTCTTC.

V and J are TRBV5-6 and TRBJ2-7, with 7 bases lining up with TRBD1. With 0 bases clipped from V and 2 bases from J, the junction kept 5 bases outside the gene matches. The CDR3 spans 15 residues. Germline lookup yields CDR1 SGHDT and CDR2 YYEEEE. The DNA for the CDR3 is TGTGCCAGCAGCTTGGTTTTCAGGGGGACCTACGAGCAGTACTTC. It yields the protein CASSLVFRGTYEQYF.

The rearrangement joins TRBV28 to TRBJ2-2; a possible D gene is TRBD2 (6 bases). The germline V gene encodes CDR1 MDHEN and CDR2 SYDVKM. The CDR3 extends over 15 amino acids. The V gene lost 7 bases and the J gene lost 2 bases, with 14 bases spanning the gap. Here the CDR3 DNA reads TGTGCCAGCACCAAGGCGGGGACCAACACCGGGGAGCTGTTTTTT. Amino acid sequence: CASTKAGTNTGELFF.

The J gene is TRBJ2-3, the V gene TRBV4-3, with 14 bases aligning to TRBD2. The CDR3 has 16 amino acids. Germline assignment: CDR1 LGHNA and CDR2 YSLEER. V trimming: 1 base; J trimming: 4 bases; junction bases outside the gene matches: 1. The CDR3 coding sequence is TGCGCCAGCAGCCAAGGACTAGCGGGAGGGCCAGATACGCAGTATTTT. Translated: CASSQGLAGGPDTQYF.

The chain has TRBV29-1 and TRBJ1-2, with a weak D call TRBD1 (6 bases). V lost 6 bases to trimming and J lost 7 bases, with 27 bases between them. Germline assignment: CDR1 SQVTM and CDR2 ANQGSEA. The CDR3 is 16 amino acids. In DNA, the CDR3 is TGCAGCGTAACCCTATCCGAACAGGGCCATTGGGGTGGCTACACCTTC. It codes for CSVTLSEQGHWGGYTF.

The chain employs TRBV6-1 and TRBJ1-5; D gene ambiguous. There are 16 residues in the CDR3. V lost 3 bases, J lost 4 bases, and 16 bases lay in between. Germline CDR1 reads MNHNS; CDR2 reads SASEGT. This CDR3 is CASSDSGSSWNQPQHF. DNA for the CDR3: TGTGCCAGCAGTGATTCGGGGTCTAGCTGGAATCAGCCCCAGCATTTT.

V is TRBV2 and J is TRBJ2-1; 15 nucleotides line up with TRBD2. Germline CDR1 SNHLY, CDR2 FYNNEI. V lost 6 bases to trimming and J lost 4 bases; unmatched junction nucleotides: 13. The CDR3 loop spans 19 amino acids. This CDR3 is CASRGQGLAGGELYNEQFF. The CDR3, as DNA: TGTGCCAGCAGAGGACAGGGACTAGCGGGAGGCGAGTTGTACAATGAGCAGTTCTTC. Combining the CDR3 with reference TRBV2 and TRBJ2-1 gives the whole variable domain EPEVTQTPSHQVTQMGQEVILRCVPISNHLYFYWYRQILGQKVEFLVSFYNNEISEKSEIFDDQFSVERPDGSNFTLKIRSTKLEDSAMYFCASRGQGLAGGELYNEQFFGPGTRLTVL.

The chain employs TRBV28 and TRBJ1-3, with a possible D match to TRBD1 (6 bases). The germline V gene encodes CDR1 MDHEN and CDR2 SYDVKM. V lost 2 bases to trimming and J lost 4 bases, with 6 bases between them. CDR3 length equals 13 residues. The CDR3 loop reads CASSLGQGNTIYF. CDR3 sequence (DNA): TGTGCCAGCAGTTTAGGACAGGGAAACACCATATATTTT. Filled out from reference TRBV28 and TRBJ1-3, the complete variable domain reads DVKVTQSSRYLVKRTGEKVFLECVQDMDHENMFWYRQDPGLGLRLIYFSYDVKMKEKGDIPEGYSVSREKKERFSLILESASTNQTSMYLCASSLGQGNTIYFGEGSWLTVV.

The rearrangement joins TRBV10-3 to TRBJ2-1; TRBD2 agrees at 7 bases. The V gene's germline CDR1 is ENHRY and CDR2 SYGVKD. The CDR3 runs 15 residues. Losses at the gene ends were 2 bases for V and 4 bases for J; bases not matched to a gene: 5. The CDR3 DNA sequence: TGTGCCATCAGTGAGACGGGAGGACCGTACAATGAGCAGTTCTTC. Protein: CAISETGGPYNEQFF.

The chain is built from TRBV27 and TRBJ2-4; 9 nucleotides line up with TRBD1. V shed 6 bases and J 9 bases; nucleotides not matched to a gene: 6. The CDR3 has 13 amino acids. Germline values: CDR1 MNHEY, CDR2 SMNVEV (reference sequence). Here the CDR3 DNA reads TGTGCCAGCAGCTCACAGGGGGCCGGCATTCAGTACTTC. Amino acids: CASSSQGAGIQYF.

CDR3 sequence: CASSLTGGISEAFF. Here the CDR3 DNA reads TGTGCCAGCAGTTTAACAGGGGGCATCTCTGAAGCTTTCTTT. This sequence joins TRBV27 and TRBJ1-1; the match to TRBD1 covers 9 bases. The trim removed 2 bases at V and 6 bases at J, leaving 4 bases unmatched. The CDR3 sequence is 14 residues long. CDR1 and CDR2 (germline): MNHEY, SMNVEV (reference sequence).

The J gene is TRBJ2-3, the V gene TRBV5-1; perhaps TRBD2 as D (6 bases). Trimming stripped 0 bases from V and 4 bases from J, with 18 bases between. CDR1 and CDR2 (germline): SGHRS, YFSETQ. The CDR3 is made up of 17 amino acids. The CDR3 DNA is TGCGCCAGCAGCTTGGTAGGGCTAGCCGGAGGGGCAGATACGCAGTATTTT. Its protein product is CASSLVGLAGGADTQYF.

V usage is TRBV6-5 and J usage is TRBJ2-5; 7 positions agree with TRBD2. V lost 0 bases to trimming and J lost 4 bases; unmatched junction nucleotides: 8. The CDR3 length is 16 residues. From germline, CDR1 is MNHEY and CDR2 SVGAGI. This CDR3 reads CASSYSTGGRRETQYF. The CDR3 DNA sequence: TGTGCCAGCAGTTACTCTACCGGGGGGAGGAGAGAGACCCAGTACTTC.

DNA of the CDR3: TGCGCCAGCAGCCAAGGGAGGGCCACTGAAGCTTTCTTT. It is translated as CASSQGRATEAFF. V usage is TRBV4-1 and J usage is TRBJ1-1; no definite D call. From germline, CDR1 is MGHRA and CDR2 YSYEKL. The V gene lost 1 base and the J gene lost 4 bases, with 7 bases spanning the gap. The CDR3 extends over 13 amino acids.

The J gene is TRBJ2-2, the V gene TRBV27; the D gene is possibly TRBD2 (5 bases). This CDR3 contains 16 residues. V shed 5 bases and J shed 1 base, with 14 bases lying between them. Germline V lookup: CDR1 MNHEY, CDR2 SMNVEV (reference sequence). CDR3 DNA: TGTGCCAGCAGTCCCCTCGGGGTAAAGAACACCGGGGAGCTGTTTTTT. Its translation is CASSPLGVKNTGELFF.

The chain joins TRBV9 to TRBJ1-1; 9 nucleotides agree with TRBD1. This CDR3 contains 16 residues. Germline loops: CDR1 SGDLS, CDR2 YYNGEE. The junction had 10 bases not matched to a gene; V was cut back by 2 bases and J by 5 bases. This CDR3 is CASSVGEGQGWTEAFF. The DNA for the CDR3 is TGTGCCAGCAGCGTCGGGGAAGGACAGGGGTGGACTGAAGCTTTCTTT. Full variable domain (outside the CDR3, taken from reference TRBV9 and TRBJ1-1): DSGVTQTPKHLITATGQRVTLRCSPRSGDLSVYWYQQSLDQGLQFLIQYYNGEERAKGNILERFSAQQFPDLHSELNLSSLELGDSALYFCASSVGEGQGWTEAFFGQGTRLTVV.

Remarks on this clone: Other DNA sequences in the sample encode the same CDR3. This chain connects TRBV11-2 to TRBJ2-7; D gene unclear. This CDR3 is built from 12 residues. Trimming shortened V by 5 bases and J by 0 bases, and 5 bases separated the two germline ends. Germline CDR1 is SGHAT and CDR2 is FQNNGV. The CDR3 sequence is CASSLSSYEQYF. The CDR3, as DNA: TGTGCCAGCAGCCTTAGCTCCTACGAGCAGTACTTC.

This chain uses TRBV10-3 with TRBJ2-1; 10 bases map to TRBD1. The length of the CDR3 is 15 residues. The trim removed 6 bases at V and 5 bases at J, leaving 7 bases unmatched. CDR1 and CDR2 from the germline V gene are ENHRY and SYGVKD. The CDR3 DNA is TGTGCCATCAGGGAGGGGACAGGGGTTAACAATGAGCAGTTCTTC. Translated, it gives CAIREGTGVNNEQFF.

The J gene is TRBJ2-7, the V gene TRBV6-1, with 7 bases identical to TRBD1. Germline CDR1 MNHNS, CDR2 SASEGT. J lost 6 bases, V lost 3 bases, and 11 bases had no gene match. CDR3 length: 15 amino acids. This chain's CDR3 is CASSDRGIRVGEQYF. The CDR3, as DNA: TGTGCCAGCAGTGACAGGGGGATCAGGGTGGGCGAGCAGTACTTC.

The chain couples TRBV11-2 to TRBJ2-1, with D possibly matching TRBD2 (5 bases). Trimming left V 3 bases short and J 0 bases short, with 15 bases between. Germline CDR1 reads SGHAT; CDR2 reads FQNNGV. The CDR3 is 17 amino acids. Here the CDR3 DNA reads TGTGCCAGCAGCTTCCCCTCCCTAGCCGCCTCCTACAATGAGCAGTTCTTC. Its translation: CASSFPSLAASYNEQFF.

The chain uses TRBV30 and TRBJ2-2; the match to TRBD2 covers 7 bases. The germline V gene has CDR1 GTSNPN and CDR2 SVGIG (reference sequence). The CDR3 covers 15 residues. Trimming removed 0 bases from V and 2 bases from J; junction bases left unmatched: 3. CDR3 amino acids: CAWSVTSVNTGELFF. DNA for the CDR3: TGTGCCTGGAGTGTAACTAGCGTAAACACCGGGGAGCTGTTTTTT.

J is TRBJ2-3 and V is TRBV5-4; D is unclear. Trimming took 2 bases from V and 4 from J, leaving 11 bases between them. This CDR3 has 14 residues. Looked up from germline, CDR1 is SGHNT and CDR2 is YYREEE (reference sequence). DNA of the CDR3: TGTGCCAGCAGCTTATTGCCTAGGTCAGATACGCAGTATTTT. This codes for CASSLLPRSDTQYF.

Turning to this clone: The missing conserved phenylalanine or tryptophan at the end of this CDR3 makes a read error likely. The DNA is left out, because the CDR3 cannot be placed on it with certainty; the CDR3 is given as TCRdb lists it. The chain couples TRBV5-1 to TRBJ2-7; the tabulated D call, TRBD1, remains unverified against the DNA. The CDR3 spans 14 residues, counting both ends. Germline V gene lookup returns CDR1 SGHRS and CDR2 YFSETQ. The CDR3 protein is CASSFDRGGDEQYL.

The J gene is TRBJ1-1, the V gene TRBV11-1; 9 positions agree with TRBD1. This CDR3 has 14 residues. With 5 bases clipped from V and 4 bases from J, the junction kept 5 bases outside the gene matches. CDR1 SGHAT and CDR2 FQDESV come from the germline V gene (reference sequence). CDR3 sequence reads: CASSPRTGVTEAFF. The DNA for the CDR3 is TGTGCCAGCAGCCCCCGGACAGGGGTCACTGAAGCTTTCTTT.

This clone was detected a few times. The same CDR3 arises from other DNA sequences in this sample as well. The V gene is TRBV6-5, the J gene TRBJ1-2, with a tentative D call TRBD1 (6 bases). CDR3 length equals 12 residues. Germline V gene sequence: CDR1 MNHEY, CDR2 SVGAGI. Trimming cost V 6 bases and J 2 bases, with 7 bases left between them. CDR3 sequence: CASRQGNYGYTF. The CDR3, as DNA: TGTGCCAGCAGACAGGGAAACTATGGCTACACCTTC.

The chain joins TRBV6-1 to TRBJ2-5; D gene uncertain. Deletions cut 7 bases from V and 4 bases from J, with 16 bases between. The CDR3 has 14 amino acids. In germline, CDR1 is MNHNS, CDR2 SASEGT. This CDR3 is CASKPIGPRETQYF. The CDR3 DNA is TGTGCCAGCAAACCGATTGGCCCTCGAGAGACCCAGTACTTC.

This clone was recorded a few times. This chain uses TRBV7-9 with TRBJ1-2, with 11 bases lining up with TRBD1. Looked up from germline, CDR1 is SEHNR and CDR2 is FQNEAQ (reference sequence). V was pared by 2 bases and J by 4 bases, with 6 bases of the junction left unmatched. The CDR3 is 16 residues long. As DNA, the CDR3 is TGTGCCAGCAGCTTAAGCCGGGGGACAGGGGGCTATGGCTACACCTTC. As protein: CASSLSRGTGGYGYTF.

J is TRBJ1-4 and V is TRBV25-1; D unresolved. The V and J ends lost 3 bases and 7 bases respectively, with 12 bases between them. The CDR3 runs 14 residues. Per the germline V gene, CDR1 is MGHDK and CDR2 is SYGVNS. CDR3 sequence reads: CASSESGGPEKLFF. The CDR3 coding sequence is TGTGCCAGCAGTGAGTCCGGTGGTCCTGAAAAACTGTTTTTT.